This TCR beta chain emerged from a study of T cell responses to AZD1222 COVID-19 vaccine. Per germline, CDR1 SGHTA and CDR2 FQGNSA. The germline V and J ends were trimmed by 3 bases and 0 bases, with 9 bases remaining between them. The CDR3 is made up of 14 amino acids. Profiled with immunoSEQ multiplex PCR; TCRdb holds only in-frame clones, not every one. Of 110,000 or so clones listed, roughly 89% are singletons. The chain carries TRBV7-2 and TRBJ2-7; a weak D match, TRBD2 (5 bases). This specimen was peripheral blood, taken 28 days after the second AZD1222 dose. The sequence came from an adult who received the AZD1222 COVID-19 vaccine. The CDR3 is CASSFGISSYEQYF. CDR3 DNA: TGTGCCAGCAGCTTCGGGATCAGCTCCTACGAGCAGTACTTC. The whole variable domain, remainder taken from reference TRBV7-2 and TRBJ2-7, is GAGVSQSPSNKVTEKGKDVELRCDPISGHTALYWYRQSLGQGLEFLIYFQGNSAPDKSGLPSDRFSAERTGGSVSTLTIQRTQQEDSAVYLCASSFGISSYEQYFGPGTRLTVT.